One and the same sample provided the 19 T cell receptor beta chains below, sequenced in a study of T cells in women clearing cervical HPV infection. Generated by immunoSEQ multiplex PCR, the TCRdb table keeps only in-frame clones and is missing some. The table lists under 45,000 clones. The sample taken for sequencing was blood buffy coat. The receptors come from a woman aged 18 to 69 with a cervical HPV16 infection that either progressed to CIN3+ or cleared (not recorded which).

Details on this clone: Read coverage stops 3 residues before the CDR3 terminus; the germline J gene supplies the remainder. This sequence joins TRBV4-2 and TRBJ2-3, with 13 bases aligning to TRBD2. Trimming cost V 4 bases and J 3 bases; bases outside gene matches: 16. Germline V gene data show CDR1 as LGHNA and CDR2 as YNFKEQ. The CDR3 has 20 residues. The covered CDR3 bases are TGTGCCAGCAGCCCCGGTGGGACTAGCGGGATGCGTGGCAGTACAGATACG. Translation gives CASSPGGTSGMRGSTDT. The entire CDR3 sequence reads CASSPGGTSGMRGSTDTQYF.

As concerns this clone: From the germline J gene comes the end of the CDR3, since the read stops 3 residues before it. The chain uses TRBV20-1 and TRBJ1-5, with 12 bases aligning to TRBD1. V shed 6 bases and J 4 bases; nucleotides not matched to a gene: 7. Germline V gives CDR1 DFQATT, CDR2 SNEGSKA (reference sequence). This CDR3 has 15 residues. The CDR3 is CSAGGQGATNQPQHF. The CDR3 DNA, read in part, is TGCAGTGCGGGGGGACAGGGGGCGACGAATCAGCCC.

As concerns this clone: Coverage ceases 3 residues before the CDR3 finishes, and the germline J gene fills in the end. The chain couples TRBV24-1 to TRBJ2-3; TRBD1 aligns across 9 bases. J was trimmed by 4 bases and V by 8 bases; bases with no gene match: 12. The CDR3 loop spans 16 amino acids. Germline values: CDR1 KGHDR, CDR2 SFDVKD. Incomplete CDR3 DNA: TGTGCCACCATGGAGGGACAGGGAGTTTGGTCAGATACG. Protein product: CATMEGQGVWSDT. The CDR3 reads in full as CATMEGQGVWSDTQYF.

Comments on this clone: The CDR3 goes on 3 residues after the read ends, and that part is filled in from the germline J gene. The chain is built from TRBV29-1 and TRBJ2-5, with 9 bases lining up with TRBD2. CDR1 is SQVTM and CDR2 is ANQGSEA in the germline V gene. There are 12 residues in the CDR3. V was pared by 3 bases and J by 5 bases, with 1 base of the junction left unmatched. The CDR3 here is CSVERGGETQYF. The CDR3 DNA, read in part, is TGCAGCGTTGAGCGGGGGGGGGAGACC. Looking up the rest from reference TRBV29-1 and TRBJ2-5 gives the full variable domain: SAVISQKPSRDICQRGTSLTIQCQVDSQVTMMFWYRQQPGQSLTLIATANQGSEATYESGFVIDKFPISRPNLTFSTLTVSNMSPEDSSIYLCSVERGGETQYFGPGTRLLVL.

To note about this clone: The CDR3 extends 3 residues past the end of the read, so its final part is completed from the germline J gene. The V and J genes are TRBV7-2 and TRBJ1-4; the match to TRBD1 covers 7 bases. The CDR3 has 14 residues. Losses at the gene ends were 6 bases for V and 6 bases for J; bases not matched to a gene: 7. Germline lookup yields CDR1 SGHTA and CDR2 FQGNSA. The CDR3 bases that were read are TGTGCCAGCAGTTTACAGGGGTACGATGAAAAA. Its protein product is CASSLQGYDEK. The whole CDR3 region reads CASSLQGYDEKLFF.

To note about this clone: The read terminates 3 residues ahead of where the CDR3 ends, so the germline J gene completes it. This chain joins TRBV5-6 and TRBJ2-5; the D gene is possibly TRBD1 (5 bases). The CDR3 runs to 15 residues. Germline CDR1 reads SGHDT; CDR2 reads YYEEEE. The CDR3 region is CASSFGQASTDTQYF. CDR3 DNA (partial): TGTGCCAGCAGCTTCGGACAAGCAAGCACAGATACC.

As to this clone: The DNA ends 3 residues before the CDR3 does, and the rest of the CDR3 is filled in from the germline J gene. This chain joins TRBV6-2 or TRBV6-3 and TRBJ2-7, with a tentative D call TRBD1 (6 bases). This CDR3 is 14 amino acids long. Trimming shortened V by 6 bases and J by 6 bases, and 18 bases separated the two germline ends. Germline values: CDR1 MNHEY, CDR2 SVGEGT. The CDR3 DNA, read in part, is TGTGCCAGCAGGCACAGGGTAGGGGCGCGCGAG. It yields the protein CASRHRVGARE. From start to end, the CDR3 is CASRHRVGAREQYF.

Comment on this clone: Read data end 3 residues before the CDR3 end; the end is taken from the germline J gene. The chain recombines TRBV2 with TRBJ2-4, with TRBD1 matching 8 bases. This CDR3 comprises 15 residues. Germline V gene data show CDR1 as SNHLY and CDR2 as FYNNEI. The CDR3 loop reads CASSEAPTGGSSQYF. CDR3 DNA (partial): TGTGCCAGCAGTGAAGCACCTACAGGGGGAAGCAGT.

About this clone itself: The observed sequence ends 3 residues before the CDR3 terminus, with the missing tail filled in from the germline J gene. The V and J genes are TRBV2 and TRBJ2-1, with D possibly TRBD2 on 5 matching bases. V gave up 9 bases and J gave up 2 bases, with 20 bases separating them. The CDR3 loop spans 16 amino acids. Germline CDR1 is SNHLY and CDR2 is FYNNEI. CDR3 DNA, as far as it was read: TGTGCCAGACCTGCCACCCGGGGATCAACCTACAATGAG. The encoded protein is CARPATRGSTYNE. In full, the CDR3 reads CARPATRGSTYNEQFF.

Concerning this clone itself: Read sequence stops 3 residues before the CDR3 end, and the germline J gene provides the missing end. The V gene is TRBV18, the J gene TRBJ1-2; D call uncertain. Germline CDR1 KGHSH, CDR2 LQKENI. The CDR3 sequence is 15 residues long. The CDR3 bases that were read are TGTGCCAGCTCACCACTATTGTCCGGGTCAGATACC. Amino acid sequence: CASSPLLSGSDT. The full CDR3 reads CASSPLLSGSDTYTF.

Comment on this clone: Coverage ceases 3 residues before the CDR3 finishes, and the germline J gene fills in the end. The chain carries TRBV19 and TRBJ2-1; 8 positions match TRBD2. V lost 5 bases and J lost 3; bases outside the gene matches: 9. CDR1 is LNHDA, CDR2 SQIVND, per germline (reference sequence). The CDR3 is made up of 16 amino acids. Here the CDR3 reads CASSPPTSGSYNEQFF. The DNA read from the CDR3 is TGTGCCAGTAGTCCCCCTACTAGCGGAAGCTACAATGAG.

To note about this clone: The missing CDR3 end, 3 residues past where the read stops, is filled in from the germline J gene. This chain connects TRBV19 to TRBJ2-4, with D possibly matching TRBD1 (6 bases). The length of the CDR3 is 15 residues. Germline CDR1 and CDR2: LNHDA and SQIVND (reference sequence). Here the CDR3 reads CATQGENRVRNGQYF. CDR3 DNA (partial): TGTGCCACTCAGGGTGAGAACAGGGTGAGAAATGGT.

Of note for this clone: The CDR3 is cut off 3 residues early in the read; its end comes from the germline J gene. The V call is TRBV29-1, the J call TRBJ1-1; 10 positions agree with TRBD1. J gave up 4 bases and V 5 bases, and 4 bases lay outside the gene matches. Germline values: CDR1 SQVTM, CDR2 ANQGSEA. The CDR3 covers 13 residues. CDR3 in amino acids: CSVSRTGGTEAFF. CDR3 bases read: TGCAGCGTTTCCCGGACAGGGGGCACTGAA.

With respect to this clone: The CDR3 end falls 3 residues outside the read, so it is completed with the germline J gene. The V call is TRBV10-3, the J call TRBJ1-3, with 8 positions matching TRBD1. The CDR3 loop spans 16 amino acids. Germline-derived CDR1 and CDR2 are ENHRY and SYGVKD. V lost 3 bases and J lost 2; bases outside the gene matches: 6. This CDR3 reads CAISDFTTGAGNTIYF. CDR3 bases read: TGTGCCATCAGTGACTTTACGACAGGGGCTGGAAACACC.

A word on this clone: The read ends 3 residues shy of where the CDR3 ends; the end is completed using the germline J gene. The chain is built from TRBV5-1 and TRBJ2-3; the match to TRBD2 covers 9 bases. The CDR3 is 15 amino acids. The V and J ends lost 9 bases and 3 bases, in that order; junction bases with no gene match: 11. Germline V gene lookup returns CDR1 SGHRS and CDR2 YFSETQ. CDR3 residues: CATRLAGEETDTQYF. The sequenced CDR3 bases are TGCGCCACCCGATTAGCGGGAGAGGAGACAGATACG.

The part of the CDR3 DNA that was read is TGTGCCAGCAGCCCACGGGGGGCGGGGGGGTCCTACAATGAG. This translates into CASSPRGAGGSYNE. The CDR3 as a whole reads CASSPRGAGGSYNEQFF. This chain joins TRBV7-8 and TRBJ2-1; 9 bases match TRBD2. The read terminates 3 residues ahead of where the CDR3 ends, so the germline J gene completes it. V lost 5 bases to trimming and J lost 1 base; unmatched junction nucleotides: 9. CDR3 length: 17 amino acids. In germline, CDR1 is SGHVS, CDR2 FQNEAQ.

Details on this clone: Sequencing ends 3 residues short of the CDR3 end; the germline J gene provides the rest. The chain joins TRBV12-3 or TRBV12-4 to TRBJ1-1; D is ambiguous. Trimming took off 2 bases at V and 2 bases at J, with 6 bases between the two ends. The CDR3 is made up of 13 amino acids. Partial CDR3 DNA: TGTGCCAGCAGTTTACACAGCAACACTGAA. It specifies CASSLHSNTE. The entire CDR3 sequence reads CASSLHSNTEAFF.

Notes on this clone: Coverage ceases 3 residues before the CDR3 finishes, and the germline J gene fills in the end. The rearrangement links TRBV11-3 to TRBJ2-2; possibly TRBD2 for D (8 bases). The CDR3 consists of 15 residues. Germline V gives CDR1 SGHNT, CDR2 YENEEA. The part of the CDR3 DNA that was read is TGTGCCAGCAGCCTGAGGGGGCGGGGGGCCAACGTG. As protein: CASSLRGRGANV. The full CDR3 protein reads CASSLRGRGANVLFF.

Concerning this clone: The CDR3 extends 3 residues past the end of the read, so its final part is completed from the germline J gene. The chain couples TRBV7-6 to TRBJ2-1; 11 nucleotides agree with TRBD2. Germline loops: CDR1 SGHVS, CDR2 FNYEAQ. The CDR3 has 17 residues. J lost 0 bases, V lost 3 bases, and 4 bases had no gene match. This CDR3 reads CASSFTSGGSSYNEQFF. CDR3 bases read: TGTGCCAGCAGCTTTACTAGCGGGGGTAGCTCCTACAATGAG.